Presented here are 14 T cell receptor beta chains from one specimen sequenced in a study of CD8 T cells in ankylosing spondylitis. Using its own MiXCR run on the 5' RACE reads, TCRdb lists one record per CDR3 protein. Of 800,000 to 900,000 distinct CDR3 sequences listed, about 12% were seen once; the top ten hold roughly 0.51%. Study results and limitations: Eight or nine highly homologous variants made up a TCR beta motif that seemed to typify ankylosing spondylitis blood.

These receptors lack a known antigen. The specimen sequenced was blood, either unsorted or a sorted T cell fraction (not recorded which). The source is a male donor with ankylosing spondylitis.

This clonotype was observed many times. The chain uses TRBV20-1 and TRBJ2-7, with a possible D match to TRBD1 (6 bases). The CDR3 totals 11 residues. V lost 4 bases, J lost 5 bases, and 9 bases lay in between. Germline-derived CDR1 and CDR2 are DFQATT and SNEGSKA (reference sequence). CDR3 region: CSAKDSDEQYF. CDR3 bases: TGCAGTGCTAAGGACAGCGACGAGCAGTACTTC.

This clonotype was seen only a few times. This chain joins TRBV6-5 and TRBJ1-3; D is uncertain. The CDR3 consists of 16 residues. Trimming stripped 2 bases from V and 0 bases from J, with 11 bases between. CDR1 is MNHEY, CDR2 SVGAGI, per germline. The CDR3 DNA is TGTGCCAGCAGTTACGGGCAGGTGATCTCTGGAAACACCATATATTTT. Translation: CASSYGQVISGNTIYF.

This clonotype was observed a handful of times. The chain carries TRBV7-2 and TRBJ2-3; D remains unclear. Germline loops: CDR1 SGHTA, CDR2 FQGNSA. V was cut by 5 bases and J by 0 bases, with 6 bases left in between. The CDR3 sequence is 13 residues long. For the CDR3, the DNA is TGTGCCAGCAGCACCCAGAGCACAGATACGCAGTATTTT. Protein product: CASSTQSTDTQYF.

A word on this clonotype: One end of the junction does not line up with germline, which may come from a read error. The gene calls are TRBV5-1 and TRBJ1-1; D is ambiguous. Looked up from germline, CDR1 is SGHRS and CDR2 is YFSETQ. The CDR3 extends over 12 amino acids. The CDR3 DNA reads TGCACCAGCAGCTTGAGCAACACTGAAGCTTTCTTT. Its protein is CTSSLSNTEAFF.

J is TRBJ1-1 and V is TRBV7-9, with D hard to call. Germline lookup yields CDR1 SEHNR and CDR2 FQNEAQ (reference sequence). The V end was cut by 10 bases, the J end by 0 bases, with 15 bases between. The CDR3 has 14 amino acids. CDR3 in DNA: TGTGCCACCCTCCCGGCCTCGATGAACACTGAAGCTTTCTTT. Protein sequence: CATLPASMNTEAFF.

In this sample, this clonotype turned up a few times. The rearrangement joins TRBV7-2 to TRBJ1-2; no reliable D call. Germline V CDR1 and CDR2: SGHTA, FQGNSA. CDR3 length: 14 residues. V was clipped by 2 bases and J by 4 bases, with 11 bases between them. The CDR3 is CASSLRSGPYGYTF. In DNA form, the CDR3 reads TGTGCCAGCAGCTTAAGGTCCGGACCCTATGGCTACACCTTC.

The rearrangement uses TRBV18 and TRBJ1-1; 9 bases line up with TRBD1. This CDR3 is 15 amino acids long. Germline loops: CDR1 KGHSH, CDR2 LQKENI. Germline trimming cut 6 bases from V and 5 bases from J; bases unmatched to any gene: 10. The CDR3: CASSPNRQGVTEAFF. Here the CDR3 DNA reads TGTGCCAGCTCCCCCAATAGACAGGGGGTAACTGAAGCTTTCTTT. The full variable domain, completed using reference TRBV18 and TRBJ1-1, is NAGVMQNPRHLVRRRGQEARLRCSPMKGHSHVYWYRQLPEEGLKFMVYLQKENIIDESGMPKERFSAEFPKEGPSILRIQQVVRGDSAAYFCASSPNRQGVTEAFFGQGTRLTVV.

This clonotype was recorded at least ten times. This chain joins TRBV18 and TRBJ2-3; 8 bases fit TRBD2. The germline CDR1 and CDR2 sequences are KGHSH and LQKENI. V lost 1 base, J lost 2 bases, and 5 bases stayed unmatched. There are 16 residues in the CDR3. CDR3 sequence (DNA): TGTGCCAGCTCACCACAAAGAGCGGGAGTCACAGATACGCAGTATTTT. Translated, it gives CASSPQRAGVTDTQYF.

This sequence joins TRBV4-2 and TRBJ1-1; D gene uncertain. Germline values: CDR1 LGHNA, CDR2 YNFKEQ. The CDR3 runs to 15 residues. V was cut by 0 bases and J by 1 base, with 9 bases left in between. CDR3 region: CASSQDFRQNTEAFF. DNA of the CDR3: TGTGCCAGCAGCCAAGATTTCAGGCAGAACACTGAAGCTTTCTTT.

This clonotype was seen more than once but under ten times. The chain joins TRBV18 to TRBJ2-7, with D possibly TRBD2 on 5 matching bases. V was shortened by 0 bases and J by 3 bases, with 12 bases between the two germline ends. CDR1 KGHSH and CDR2 LQKENI come from the germline V gene. This CDR3 is 15 amino acids long. CDR3: CASSPPGVPLYEQYF. The CDR3 coding sequence is TGTGCCAGCTCACCACCCGGGGTCCCGCTCTACGAGCAGTACTTC.

This clonotype showed up many times. The chain is built from TRBV20-1 and TRBJ2-5; a weak D match, TRBD2 (5 bases). The CDR3 is made up of 12 amino acids. V lost 5 bases to trimming and J lost 7 bases, with 14 bases between them. CDR1 is DFQATT and CDR2 is SNEGSKA in the germline V gene (reference sequence). In DNA, the CDR3 is TGCAGTGCTTCGCCGGGCCGGGGGACCCAGTACTTC. Translation: CSASPGRGTQYF.

This sequence joins TRBV5-4 and TRBJ1-1; D gene unclear. The CDR3 consists of 20 residues. The germline V gene has CDR1 SGHNT and CDR2 YYREEE (reference sequence). Deletions cut 0 bases from V and 3 bases from J, with 27 bases between. Written as DNA, the CDR3 is TGTGCCAGCAGCTTGGATTCGGCGGGCCCCTTCTTCATTGGGGACACTGAAGCTTTCTTT. Amino acids: CASSLDSAGPFFIGDTEAFF.

This chain joins TRBV7-6 and TRBJ1-5; D not resolved. Trimming cost V 4 bases and J 5 bases, with 15 bases left between them. This CDR3 comprises 15 residues. Germline-derived CDR1 and CDR2 are SGHVS and FNYEAQ. In DNA form, the CDR3 reads TGTGCCAGCAGCTCCGAGGGAGGGTTGCATCAGCCCCAGCATTTT. This translates into CASSSEGGLHQPQHF. Variable domain in full (rest from reference TRBV7-6 and TRBJ1-5): GAGVSQSPRYKVTKRGQDVALRCDPISGHVSLYWYRQALGQGPEFLTYFNYEAQQDKSGLPNDRFSAERPEGSISTLTIQRTEQRDSAMYRCASSSEGGLHQPQHFGDGTRLSIL.

This clonotype has just a few counts. One end of the junction is discordant with germline, which a read error may explain. CDR3 sequence (DNA): TGCAGTGCGGGGGCCCCGACCGAAACCCCAACCTTC. Translated: CSAGAPTETPTF. V gene TRBV20-1 combines with J gene TRBJ2-7; D is possibly TRBD1 (6 bases). The CDR3 totals 12 residues. The V gene's germline CDR1 is DFQATT and CDR2 SNEGSKA (reference sequence).